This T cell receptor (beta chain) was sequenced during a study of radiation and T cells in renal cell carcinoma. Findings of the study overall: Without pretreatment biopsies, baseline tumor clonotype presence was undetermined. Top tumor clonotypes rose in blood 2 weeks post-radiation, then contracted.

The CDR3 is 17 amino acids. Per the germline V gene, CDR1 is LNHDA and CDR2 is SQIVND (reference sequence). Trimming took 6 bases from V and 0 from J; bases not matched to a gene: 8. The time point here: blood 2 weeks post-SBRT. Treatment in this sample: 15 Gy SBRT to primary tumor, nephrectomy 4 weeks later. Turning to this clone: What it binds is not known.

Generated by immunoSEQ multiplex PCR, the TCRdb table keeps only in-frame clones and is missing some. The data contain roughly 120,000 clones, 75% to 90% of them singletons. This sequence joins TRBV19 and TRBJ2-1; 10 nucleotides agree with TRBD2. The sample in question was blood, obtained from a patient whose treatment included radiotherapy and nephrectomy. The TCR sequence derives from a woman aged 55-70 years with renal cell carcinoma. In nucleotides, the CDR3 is TGTGCCAGTAGCCGGGGGACTAGCGTTCGCTCCTACAATGAGCAGTTCTTC. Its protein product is CASSRGTSVRSYNEQFF.